The clone carrying this TCR beta chain was seen many times. This CDR3 has 15 residues. V was cut by 0 bases and J by 0 bases, with 8 bases left in between. Germline-derived CDR1 and CDR2 are LGHNA and YNFKEQ. This entry is derived from a study of early T cells in non-severe SARS-CoV-2 infection. Study context: Sequenced material consisted of bulk RNA (from unsorted whole blood), and chains were unpaired.

Individual cDNA molecules carried attached unique molecular identifiers. MiXCR was run by TCRdb on the 5' RACE reads, yielding one entry per CDR3 protein. The table includes tens of thousands of distinct CDR3 sequences, around 13% detected once. The V and J genes are TRBV4-2 and TRBJ1-1; no definite D call. Sequencing input: whole blood. This TCR was sampled from an adult who was a healthcare worker with PCR-confirmed SARS-CoV-2 infection or an uninfected control (not recorded which). CDR3 in DNA: TGTGCCAGCAGCCAAGAGCGGGGAGTGAACACTGAAGCTTTCTTT. Residues: CASSQERGVNTEAFF.